This TCR beta chain was sequenced for a study of spatial heterogeneity in lung cancer. Study as a whole: Sequencing consistently turned up more beta-chain sequences than alpha-chain sequences. Findings and caveats of the study: Tumoral mutation counts were tracked by counts of expanded intratumoral alpha and beta TCRs. Ubiquitous and regional nonsynonymous mutations were tracked by counts of ubiquitous and regional expanded TCRs, respectively.

TCRdb reprocessed the 5' RACE reads via MiXCR and lists one record per CDR3 protein. The data contain about 100,000 distinct CDR3 sequences, 3.5% to 5% of them singletons. Documented time point: sample taken at primary tumor resection. Donation came from 70 or so patients with untreated early-stage non-small cell lung cancer. Whole RNA from tumor, nontumor lung or frozen PBMC was sequenced unsorted. This clonotype was observed a few times. Its antigen is currently unknown. The CDR3 loop spans 13 amino acids. Trimming stripped 2 bases from V and 6 bases from J, with 11 bases between. From germline, CDR1 is MGHRA and CDR2 YSYEKL.

The sequence was obtained from a male donor with early-stage non-small cell lung cancer. The V and J genes are TRBV4-1 and TRBJ2-7; a possible D gene is TRBD1 (5 bases). The source was lung tumor tissue, collected at surgery. The CDR3 nucleotides are TGCGCCAGCAGCCAATTAACAGGCCCCGAGCAGTACTTC. It specifies CASSQLTGPEQYF.